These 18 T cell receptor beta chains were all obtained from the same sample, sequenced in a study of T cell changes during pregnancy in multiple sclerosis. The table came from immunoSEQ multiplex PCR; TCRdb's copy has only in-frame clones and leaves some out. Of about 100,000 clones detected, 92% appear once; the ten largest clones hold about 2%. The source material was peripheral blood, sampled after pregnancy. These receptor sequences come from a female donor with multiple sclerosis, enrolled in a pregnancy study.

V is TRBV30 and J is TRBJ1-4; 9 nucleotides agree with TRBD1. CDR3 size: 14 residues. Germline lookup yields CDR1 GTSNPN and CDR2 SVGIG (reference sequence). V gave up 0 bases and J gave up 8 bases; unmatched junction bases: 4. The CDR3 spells CAWSVGTGLEKLFF. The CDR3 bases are TGTGCCTGGAGTGTGGGGACAGGGCTGGAAAAACTGTTTTTT.

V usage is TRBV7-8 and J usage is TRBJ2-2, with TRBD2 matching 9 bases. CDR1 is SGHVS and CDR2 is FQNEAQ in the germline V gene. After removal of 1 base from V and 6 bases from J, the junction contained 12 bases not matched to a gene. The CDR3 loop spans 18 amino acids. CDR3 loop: CASSLVGTSSIRSGELFF. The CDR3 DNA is TGTGCCAGCAGCTTAGTGGGGACTAGCTCAATAAGGTCCGGGGAGCTGTTTTTT.

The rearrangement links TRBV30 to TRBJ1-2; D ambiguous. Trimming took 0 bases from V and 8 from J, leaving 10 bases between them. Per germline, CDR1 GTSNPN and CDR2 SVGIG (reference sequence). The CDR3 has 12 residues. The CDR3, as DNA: TGTGCCTGGAGTGTACGAGGAAGGGGCTACACCTTC. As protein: CAWSVRGRGYTF.

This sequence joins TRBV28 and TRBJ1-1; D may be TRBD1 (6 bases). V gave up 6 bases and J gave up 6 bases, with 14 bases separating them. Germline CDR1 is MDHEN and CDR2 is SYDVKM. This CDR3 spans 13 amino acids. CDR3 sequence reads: CASSLNGGPEAFF. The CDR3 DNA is TGTGCCAGCAGCCTAAACGGGGGGCCTGAAGCTTTCTTT.

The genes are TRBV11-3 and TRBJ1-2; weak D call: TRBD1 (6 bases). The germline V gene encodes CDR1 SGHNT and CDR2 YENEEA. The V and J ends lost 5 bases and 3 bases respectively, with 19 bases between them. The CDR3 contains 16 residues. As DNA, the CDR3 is TGTGCCAGCAGCAGAAGGGGGGGGCAGCTCGACTATGGCTACACCTTC. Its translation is CASSRRGGQLDYGYTF.

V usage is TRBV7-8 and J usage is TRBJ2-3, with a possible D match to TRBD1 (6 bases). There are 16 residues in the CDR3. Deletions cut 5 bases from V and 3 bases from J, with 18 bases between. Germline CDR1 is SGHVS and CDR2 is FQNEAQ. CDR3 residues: CASSLNWAGTTDTQYF. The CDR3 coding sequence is TGTGCCAGCAGCCTTAACTGGGCAGGGACAACAGATACGCAGTATTTT.

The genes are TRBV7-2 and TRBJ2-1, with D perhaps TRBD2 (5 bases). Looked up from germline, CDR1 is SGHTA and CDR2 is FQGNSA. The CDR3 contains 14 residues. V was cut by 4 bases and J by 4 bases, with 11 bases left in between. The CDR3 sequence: CASSSGVRYNEQFF. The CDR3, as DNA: TGTGCCAGCAGCTCCGGGGTCCGGTACAATGAGCAGTTCTTC. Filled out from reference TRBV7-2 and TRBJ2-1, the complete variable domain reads GAGVSQSPSNKVTEKGKDVELRCDPISGHTALYWYRQSLGQGLEFLIYFQGNSAPDKSGLPSDRFSAERTGGSVSTLTIQRTQQEDSAVYLCASSSGVRYNEQFFGPGTRLTVL.

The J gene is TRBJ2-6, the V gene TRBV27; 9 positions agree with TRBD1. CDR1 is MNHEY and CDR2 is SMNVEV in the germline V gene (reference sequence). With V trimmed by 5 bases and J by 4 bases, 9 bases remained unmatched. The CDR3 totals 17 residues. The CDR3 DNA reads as TGTGCCAGCAGTCCAGACAGGGGGTACTCGGGGGCCAACGTCCTGACTTTC. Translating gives CASSPDRGYSGANVLTF. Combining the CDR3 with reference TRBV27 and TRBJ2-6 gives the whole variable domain EAQVTQNPRYLITVTGKKLTVTCSQNMNHEYMSWYRQDPGLGLRQIYYSMNVEVTDKGDVPEGYKVSRKEKRNFPLILESPSPNQTSLYFCASSPDRGYSGANVLTFGAGSRLTVL.

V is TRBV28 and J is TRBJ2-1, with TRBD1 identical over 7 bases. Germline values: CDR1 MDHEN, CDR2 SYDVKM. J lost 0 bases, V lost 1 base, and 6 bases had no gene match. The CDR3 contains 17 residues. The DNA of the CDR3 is TGTGCCAGCAGTTTATTCAGGGGGTCTAGCTCCTACAATGAGCAGTTCTTC. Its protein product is CASSLFRGSSSYNEQFF.

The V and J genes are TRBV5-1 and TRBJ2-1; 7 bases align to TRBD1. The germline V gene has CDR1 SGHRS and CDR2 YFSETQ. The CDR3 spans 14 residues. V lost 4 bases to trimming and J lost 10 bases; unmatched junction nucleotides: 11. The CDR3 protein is CASSGAGGRQEQFF. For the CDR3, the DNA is TGCGCCAGCAGCGGGGCAGGGGGTAGACAAGAGCAGTTCTTC.

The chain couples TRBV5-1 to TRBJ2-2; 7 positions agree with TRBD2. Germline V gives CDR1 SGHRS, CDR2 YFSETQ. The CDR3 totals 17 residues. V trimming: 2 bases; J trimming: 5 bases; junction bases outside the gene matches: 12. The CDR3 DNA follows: TGCGCCAGCAGCTTCGTCCCCGGGAGGTTTGTAACCGGGGAGCTGTTTTTT. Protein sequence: CASSFVPGRFVTGELFF. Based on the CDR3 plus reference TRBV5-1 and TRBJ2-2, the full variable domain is KAGVTQTPRYLIKTRGQQVTLSCSPISGHRSVSWYQQTPGQGLQFLFEYFSETQRNKGNFPGRFSGRQFSNSRSEMNVSTLELGDSALYLCASSFVPGRFVTGELFFGEGSRLTVL.

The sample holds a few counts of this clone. CDR3 in DNA: TGTGCCAGCAGCTCCGCCCGCGGGGGCTTGGAGACCCAGTACTTC. Protein product: CASSSARGGLETQYF. The chain links TRBV7-9 to TRBJ2-5; D possibly corresponds to TRBD2 (7 bases). Germline V gene data show CDR1 as SEHNR and CDR2 as FQNEAQ (reference sequence). V was clipped by 4 bases and J by 5 bases, with 17 bases between them. This CDR3 region has 15 residues. Filled out from reference TRBV7-9 and TRBJ2-5, the complete variable domain reads DTGVSQNPRHKITKRGQNVTFRCDPISEHNRLYWYRQTLGQGPEFLTYFQNEAQLEKSRLLSDRFSAERPKGSFSTLEIQRTEQGDSAMYLCASSSARGGLETQYFGPGTRLLVL.

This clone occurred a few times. The CDR3 loop reads CTSSSNKNATNEKLFF. The CDR3 DNA reads TGCACCAGCAGCTCGAACAAAAATGCAACTAATGAAAAACTGTTTTTT. The V and J genes are TRBV1 and TRBJ1-4; the D call of TRBD1 is as the table states it, not checked on the DNA. TRBV1 is shown as a pseudogene. The CDR3 sequence is 16 residues long.

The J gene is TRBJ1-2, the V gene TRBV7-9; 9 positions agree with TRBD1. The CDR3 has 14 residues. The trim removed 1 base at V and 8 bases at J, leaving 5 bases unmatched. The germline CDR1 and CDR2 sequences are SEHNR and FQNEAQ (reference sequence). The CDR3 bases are TGTGCCAGCAGCTTAGTACAGGGGGCGAGGGGCTACACCTTC. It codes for CASSLVQGARGYTF.

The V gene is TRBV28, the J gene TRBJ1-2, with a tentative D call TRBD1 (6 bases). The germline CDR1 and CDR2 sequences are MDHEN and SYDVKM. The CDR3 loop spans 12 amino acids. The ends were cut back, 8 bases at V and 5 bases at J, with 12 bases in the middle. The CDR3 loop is CASQGRGYGYTF. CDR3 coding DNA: TGTGCCAGCCAGGGGCGTGGATATGGCTACACCTTC.

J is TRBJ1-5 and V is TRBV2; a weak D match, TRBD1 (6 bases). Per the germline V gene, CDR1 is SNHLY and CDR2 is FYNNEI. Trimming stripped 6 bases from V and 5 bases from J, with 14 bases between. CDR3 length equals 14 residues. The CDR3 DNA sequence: TGTGCCAGCAGCGACAGGATGGGGGATCAGCCCCAGCATTTT. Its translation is CASSDRMGDQPQHF.

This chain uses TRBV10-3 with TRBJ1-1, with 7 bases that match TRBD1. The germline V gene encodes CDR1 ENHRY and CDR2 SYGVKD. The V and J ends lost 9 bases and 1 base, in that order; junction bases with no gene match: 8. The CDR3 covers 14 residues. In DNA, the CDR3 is TGTGCCATAAGCGGGGGACAGAAGAACACTGAAGCTTTCTTT. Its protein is CAISGGQKNTEAFF.

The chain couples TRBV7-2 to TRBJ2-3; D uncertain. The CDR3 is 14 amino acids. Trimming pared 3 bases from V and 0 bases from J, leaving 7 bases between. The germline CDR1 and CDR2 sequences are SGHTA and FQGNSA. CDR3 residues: CASSFSRSTDTQYF. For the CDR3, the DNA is TGTGCCAGCAGCTTTTCCAGGAGCACAGATACGCAGTATTTT.